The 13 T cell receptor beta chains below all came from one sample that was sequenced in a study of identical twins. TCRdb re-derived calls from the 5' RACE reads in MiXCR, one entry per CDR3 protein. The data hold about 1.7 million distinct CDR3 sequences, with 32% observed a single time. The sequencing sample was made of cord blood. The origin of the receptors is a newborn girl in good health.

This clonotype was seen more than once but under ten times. Written as DNA, the CDR3 is TGTGCCAGAGAAGGACAAGAGACCCAGTACTTC. Its protein is CAREGQETQYF. V gene TRBV12-3 or TRBV12-4 combines with J gene TRBJ2-5; D ambiguous. Trimming stripped 9 bases from V and 2 bases from J, with 7 bases between. The CDR3 length is 11 residues.

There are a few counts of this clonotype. The CDR3 loop is CASSVLPGYPSYEQYF. Here the CDR3 DNA reads TGTGCCAGCAGCGTCCTCCCCGGGTACCCCTCCTACGAGCAGTACTTC. This chain uses TRBV9 with TRBJ2-7; D unclear. V was shortened by 2 bases and J by 0 bases, with 15 bases between the two germline ends. Germline lookup yields CDR1 SGDLS and CDR2 YYNGEE. The CDR3 runs to 16 residues.

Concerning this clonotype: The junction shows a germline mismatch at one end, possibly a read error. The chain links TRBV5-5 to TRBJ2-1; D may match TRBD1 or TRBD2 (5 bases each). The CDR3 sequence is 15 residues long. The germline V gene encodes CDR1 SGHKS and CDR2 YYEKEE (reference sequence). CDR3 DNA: TGTGCCAGCAGCTCCCGGGACCCCGAATACACTGAGCAGTTCTTC. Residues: CASSSRDPEYTEQFF. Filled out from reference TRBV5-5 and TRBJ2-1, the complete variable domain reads DAGVTQSPTHLIKTRGQQVTLRCSPISGHKSVSWYQQVLGQGPQFIFQYYEKEERGRGNFPDRFSARQFPNYSSELNVNALLLGDSALYLCASSSRDPEYTEQFFGPGTRLTVL.

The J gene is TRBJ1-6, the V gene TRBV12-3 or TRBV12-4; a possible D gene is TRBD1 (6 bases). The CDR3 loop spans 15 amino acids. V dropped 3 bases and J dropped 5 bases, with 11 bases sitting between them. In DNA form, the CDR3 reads TGTGCCAGCAGTTTTCGGGGGGCTGATAATTCACCCCTCCACTTT. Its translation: CASSFRGADNSPLHF.

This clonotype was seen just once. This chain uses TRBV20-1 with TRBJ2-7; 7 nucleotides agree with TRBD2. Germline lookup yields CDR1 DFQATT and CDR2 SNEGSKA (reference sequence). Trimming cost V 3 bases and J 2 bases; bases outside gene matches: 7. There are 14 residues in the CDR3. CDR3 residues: CSARARRGTYEQYF. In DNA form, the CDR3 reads TGCAGTGCTAGGGCGAGGCGGGGGACCTACGAGCAGTACTTC.

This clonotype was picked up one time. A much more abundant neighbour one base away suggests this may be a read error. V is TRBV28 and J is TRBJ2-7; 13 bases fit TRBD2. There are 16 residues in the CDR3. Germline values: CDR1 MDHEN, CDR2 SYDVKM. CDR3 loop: CAGSSGLAGVFYEQYF. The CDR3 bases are TGTGCCGGCAGTTCTGGACTAGCGGGAGTTTTCTACGAGCAGTACTTC.

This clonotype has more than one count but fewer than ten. CDR3 in amino acids: CASSGTRGYNEQYF. Here the CDR3 DNA reads TGTGCCAGCAGTGGGACTAGGGGCTACAATGAGCAGTACTTC. This sequence joins TRBV2 and TRBJ2-7; 7 nucleotides match TRBD2. The germline V gene has CDR1 SNHLY and CDR2 FYNNEI. V lost 4 bases, J lost 7 bases, and 10 bases stayed unmatched. CDR3 size: 14 residues.

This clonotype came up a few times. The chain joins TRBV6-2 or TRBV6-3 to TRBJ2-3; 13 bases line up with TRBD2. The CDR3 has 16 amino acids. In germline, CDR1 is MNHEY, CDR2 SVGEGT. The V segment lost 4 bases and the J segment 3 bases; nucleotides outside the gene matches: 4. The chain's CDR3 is CASSWTSGRRTDTQYF. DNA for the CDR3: TGTGCCAGCAGTTGGACTAGCGGGAGAAGGACAGATACGCAGTATTTT.

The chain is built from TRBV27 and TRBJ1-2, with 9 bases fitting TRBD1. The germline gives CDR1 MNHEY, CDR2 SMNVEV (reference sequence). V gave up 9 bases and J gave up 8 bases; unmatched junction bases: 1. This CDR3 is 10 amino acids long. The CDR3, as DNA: TGTGCCAGGGGACAGGGAGGCTACACCTTC. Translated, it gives CARGQGGYTF.

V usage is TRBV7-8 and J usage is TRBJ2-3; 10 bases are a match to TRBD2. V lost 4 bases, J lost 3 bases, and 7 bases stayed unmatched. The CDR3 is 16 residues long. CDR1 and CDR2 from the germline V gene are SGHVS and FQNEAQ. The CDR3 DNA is TGTGCCAGCAGCTCCCTGCATAGCGGGGGGACAGATACGCAGTATTTT. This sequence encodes CASSSLHSGGTDTQYF.

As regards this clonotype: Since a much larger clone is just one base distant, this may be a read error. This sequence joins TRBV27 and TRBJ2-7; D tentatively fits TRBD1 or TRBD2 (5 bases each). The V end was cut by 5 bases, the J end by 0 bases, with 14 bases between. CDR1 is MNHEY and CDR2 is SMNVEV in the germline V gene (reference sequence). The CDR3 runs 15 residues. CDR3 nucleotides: TGTGCCAGCAGTCGATCCGGGGCAGTCTCCTACGAGCAGTACTTC. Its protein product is CASSRSGAVSYEQYF.

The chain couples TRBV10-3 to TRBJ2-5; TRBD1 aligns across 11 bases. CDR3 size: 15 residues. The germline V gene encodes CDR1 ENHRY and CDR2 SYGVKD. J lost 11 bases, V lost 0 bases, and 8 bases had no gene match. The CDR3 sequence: CAISESRTGGNEQYF. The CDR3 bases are TGTGCCATCAGTGAGTCCCGGACAGGGGGCAATGAGCAGTACTTC.

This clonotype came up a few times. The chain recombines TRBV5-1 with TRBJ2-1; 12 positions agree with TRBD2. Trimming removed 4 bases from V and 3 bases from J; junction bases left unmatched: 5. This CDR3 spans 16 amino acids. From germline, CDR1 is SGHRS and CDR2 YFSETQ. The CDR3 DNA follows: TGCGCCAGCAGCATAGGACTAGCGGGGAACTACAATGAGCAGTTCTTC. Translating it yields CASSIGLAGNYNEQFF.